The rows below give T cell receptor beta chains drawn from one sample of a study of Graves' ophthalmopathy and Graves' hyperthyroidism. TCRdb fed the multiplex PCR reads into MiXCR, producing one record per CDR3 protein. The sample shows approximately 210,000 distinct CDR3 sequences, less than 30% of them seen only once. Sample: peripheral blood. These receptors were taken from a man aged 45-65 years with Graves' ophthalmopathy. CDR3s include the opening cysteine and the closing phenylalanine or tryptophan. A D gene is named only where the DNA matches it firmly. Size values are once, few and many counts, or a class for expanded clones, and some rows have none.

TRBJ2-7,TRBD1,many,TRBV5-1,TGCGCCAGCAGCCCCATCGCCGGACAGGGCGGGGAGCAGTACTTC,CASSPIAGQGGEQYF
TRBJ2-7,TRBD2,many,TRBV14,TGTGCCAGCAGCCAACGTGCGGGGGAGACCTACGAGCAGTACTTC,CASSQRAGETYEQYF
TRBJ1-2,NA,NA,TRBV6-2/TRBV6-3,TGTGCCAGCAGTCCCTATTCTCCTAGCGGAGGCTACACCTTC,CASSPYSPSGGYTF
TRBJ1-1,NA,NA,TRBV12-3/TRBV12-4,TGTGCCAGCAGTGAATCGACCGGAGGTAGTGAAGCTTTCTTT,CASSESTGGSEAFF
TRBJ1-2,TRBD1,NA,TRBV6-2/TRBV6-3,TGTGCCAGCAGTCAACAGGGGGAGGATGGCTACACCTTC,CASSQQGEDGYTF
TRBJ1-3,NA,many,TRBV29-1,TGCAGCGTCACCCTTCCAGGGGCTGGAAACACCATATATTTT,CSVTLPGAGNTIYF
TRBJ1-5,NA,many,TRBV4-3,TGCGCCAGCAGCCAAGATGGGGCCGTTAATAGCAATCAGCCCCAGCATTTT,CASSQDGAVNSNQPQHF
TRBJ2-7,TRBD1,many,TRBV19,TGTGCCAGTAGTATAGAGGGTCAGGGGGTCGACGAGCAGTACTTC,CASSIEGQGVDEQYF
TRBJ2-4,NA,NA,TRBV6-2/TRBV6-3,TGTGCCAGCAGTTACCTCCGGACCATTCAGTACTTC,CASSYLRTIQYF
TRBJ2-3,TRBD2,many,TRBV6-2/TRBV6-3,TGTGCCAGCAGAGATCTAGCGGGAGATACGCAGTATTTT,CASRDLAGDTQYF
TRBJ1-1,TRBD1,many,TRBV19,TGTGCCAGTAGTAAACCGGGACAGGGACGCCCCACTGAAGCTTTCTTT,CASSKPGQGRPTEAFF
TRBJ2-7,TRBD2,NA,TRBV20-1,TGCAGTGCTAGTTCTAGCGGACTCAGCTCCTACGAGCAGTACTTC,CSASSSGLSSYEQYF
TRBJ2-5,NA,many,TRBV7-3,TGTGCCAGCAGCCCCCGTGGGGGGTTTCAGGAGACCCAGTACTTC,CASSPRGGFQETQYF
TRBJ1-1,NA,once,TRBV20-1,TGCAGTGCTAGTATTCTCAAGTCAACTTTCGAAGCTTTCTTT,CSASILKSTFEAFF
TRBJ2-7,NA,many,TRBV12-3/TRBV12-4,TGTGCCAGCAGCACCTACCGGAAAACAGGGGAGCAGTACTTC,CASSTYRKTGEQYF
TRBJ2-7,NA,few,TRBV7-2,TGTGCCAGCAGCACGACGGACGAGCAGTACTTC,CASSTTDEQYF
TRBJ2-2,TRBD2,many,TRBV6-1,TGTGCCAGCAGTGACCTAGCGGTGAACACCGGGGAGCTGTTTTTT,CASSDLAVNTGELFF
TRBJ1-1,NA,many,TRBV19,TGTGCCAGTACCCCGAGGGCACCATCATTCGGGGCTGAAGCTTTCTTT,CASTPRAPSFGAEAFF
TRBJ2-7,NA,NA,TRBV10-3,TGTGCCATCAGTGAGTCCGTAGGGTGGGCGTCCTACGAGCAGTACTTC,CAISESVGWASYEQYF
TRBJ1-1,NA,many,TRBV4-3,TGCGCCAGCAGCCAAGATCTGGGCAGTCAGGTCACTGAAGCTTTCTTT,CASSQDLGSQVTEAFF
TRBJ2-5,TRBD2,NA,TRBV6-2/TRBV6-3,TGTGCCAGCAGTTACGCCGCGACTAGCGGGGGCGTTGAGACCCAGTACTTC,CASSYAATSGGVETQYF
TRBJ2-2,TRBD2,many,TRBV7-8,TGTGCCAGCAGGACCGGGACTAGCTCCGGGGAGCTGTTTTTT,CASRTGTSSGELFF
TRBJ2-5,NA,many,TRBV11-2,TGTGCCAGCAGCCGGGGCCCAGGGAGGGAGACCCAGTACTTC,CASSRGPGRETQYF
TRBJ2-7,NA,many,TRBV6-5,TGTGCCAGCAGTCCACAGATAGGCCGGTACGAGCAGTACTTC,CASSPQIGRYEQYF
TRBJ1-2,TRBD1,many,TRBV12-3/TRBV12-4,TGTGCCAGCAGTAGTACCGGGACAGGATATGGCTACACCTTC,CASSSTGTGYGYTF
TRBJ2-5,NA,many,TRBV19,TGTGCCAGTAGTACCTCCCCAAAAGAGACCCAGTACTTC,CASSTSPKETQYF
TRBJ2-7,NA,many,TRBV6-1,TGTGCCAGCAGGAACTACGAGCAGTACTTC,CASRNYEQYF
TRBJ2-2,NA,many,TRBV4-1,TGCGCCAGCAGCCAAGATCTTTGGGTGGGCGATTCGAACACCGGGGAGCTGTTTTTT,CASSQDLWVGDSNTGELFF
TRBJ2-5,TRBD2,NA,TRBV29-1,TGCAGCGTTGTCCACGGAGGGACTACAGAGACCCAGTACTTC,CSVVHGGTTETQYF
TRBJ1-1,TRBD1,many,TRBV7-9,TGTGCCAGCAGCCAGGACAGGGGACTCACTGAAGCTTTCTTT,CASSQDRGLTEAFF
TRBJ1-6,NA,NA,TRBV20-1,TGCAGTGCTAGAGACCCAAACTCAGGTTATTCACCCCTCCACTTT,CSARDPNSGYSPLHF
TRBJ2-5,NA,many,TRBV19,TGTGCCAGTAGAAGGTCGCCAGGGGCGCAAGAGACCCAGTACTTC,CASRRSPGAQETQYF
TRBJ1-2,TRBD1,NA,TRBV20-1,TGCAGTGCCGAGACAGGGGCCAGCTATGGCTACACCTTC,CSAETGASYGYTF
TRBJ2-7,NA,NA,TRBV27,TGTGCCACCTCAACAGGGAACGAGCAGTACTTC,CATSTGNEQYF
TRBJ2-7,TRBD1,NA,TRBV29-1,TGCAGCGTTGGGAGGACAGGGGGCTCAGCGGGAGTTTACGAGCAGTACTTC,CSVGRTGGSAGVYEQYF
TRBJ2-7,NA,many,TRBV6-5,TGTGCCAGCAGTCCATATCGGGACTCCTACGAGCAGTACTTC,CASSPYRDSYEQYF
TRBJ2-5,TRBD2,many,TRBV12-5,TGTGCTAGTGCCCCCAGCGGGAGAAAGACCCAGTACTTC,CASAPSGRKTQYF
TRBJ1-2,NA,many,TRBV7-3,TGTGCCAGCAGCCCCGGACACGACTATGGCTACACCTTC,CASSPGHDYGYTF
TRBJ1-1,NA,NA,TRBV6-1,TGTGCCACTCAGCAGAACACTGAAGCTTTCTTT,CATQQNTEAFF
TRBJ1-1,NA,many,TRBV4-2,TGTGCCAGCAGCCAAGATAAGGATTTGAGGACTGAAGCTTTCTTT,CASSQDKDLRTEAFF
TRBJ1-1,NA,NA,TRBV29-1,TGCAGCGTTGAAGGGCTACCGAACACTGAAGCTTTCTTT,CSVEGLPNTEAFF
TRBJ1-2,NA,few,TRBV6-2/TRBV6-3,TGTGCCAGCAACATCGGGACGGAAGGCTACACCTTC,CASNIGTEGYTF
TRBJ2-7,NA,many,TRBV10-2,TGCGCCAGCAGCCAGGGCCCATCCTACGAGCAGTACTTC,CASSQGPSYEQYF
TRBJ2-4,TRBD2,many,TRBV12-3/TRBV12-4,TGTGCCAGCAGGGGATTTAGCGGGATGGAGATCTCCAAAAACATTCAGTACTTC,CASRGFSGMEISKNIQYF
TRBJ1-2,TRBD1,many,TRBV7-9,TGTGCCAGCAGCTTGGGACAGGGGGCTGGTGGCTACACCTTC,CASSLGQGAGGYTF
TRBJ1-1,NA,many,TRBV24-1,TGTGCCACGACGGAACGCGGGGACACTGAAGCTTTCTTT,CATTERGDTEAFF
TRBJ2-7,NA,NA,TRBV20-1,TGCAGTGCTAGACACGAGCGGGAGCAGTACTTC,CSARHEREQYF
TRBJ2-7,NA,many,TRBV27,TGTGCCAGCAGTATCCCGACAGGGACTGAGTACTTC,CASSIPTGTEYF
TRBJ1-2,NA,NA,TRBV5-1,TGCGCCAGCAGCGGAAGGGGTGTCGTTTCTGGCTACACCTTC,CASSGRGVVSGYTF
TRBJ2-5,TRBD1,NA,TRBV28,TGTGCCAGCACCCCCGACAGGGACCAAGAGACCCAGTACTTC,CASTPDRDQETQYF
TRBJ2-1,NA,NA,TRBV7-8,TGTGCCAGCAGCCCGCGGACAGTGTTGGGCTCCTACAATGAGCAGTTCTTC,CASSPRTVLGSYNEQFF
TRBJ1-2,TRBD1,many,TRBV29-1,TGCAGCGTTGAAGGTGGGGACAGCTATAACTATGGCTACACCTTC,CSVEGGDSYNYGYTF
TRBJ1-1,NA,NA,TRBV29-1,TGCAGCGTTGAGTCAGTTATGAACACTGAAGCTTTCTTT,CSVESVMNTEAFF
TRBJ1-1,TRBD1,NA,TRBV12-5,TGTGCTAGTGGTGGGGACAGGAGGGGCACTGAAGCTTTCTTT,CASGGDRRGTEAFF
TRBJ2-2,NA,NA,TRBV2,TGTGCCAGCAGTGAAAACCCCAGCACCGGGGAGCTGTTTTTT,CASSENPSTGELFF
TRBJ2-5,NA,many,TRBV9,TGTGCCAGCAGCGTAGGGAGTGACTGGGGGACCCAGTACTTC,CASSVGSDWGTQYF
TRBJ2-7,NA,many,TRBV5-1,TGCGCCAGCAGCTCCCCGGACGTTTACGAGCAGTACTTC,CASSSPDVYEQYF
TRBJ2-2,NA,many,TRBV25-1,TGTGCCAGCAGTGAATTGATGGGAAACACCGGGGAGCTGTTTTTT,CASSELMGNTGELFF